The source of this T cell receptor beta chain is a study of T cell responses to AZD1222 COVID-19 vaccine. A word on this clone: Its antigen is undetermined.

General study results and limits: Just a handful of AZD1222 recipients were seropositive at baseline.

Repertoires were generated with immunoSEQ multiplex PCR, while TCRdb's copy carries only in-frame clones and drops some. The table lists about 150,000 clones, about 88% of them singletons. Trimming cost V 11 bases and J 3 bases; bases outside gene matches: 8. This CDR3 contains 13 residues. Germline CDR1 reads ENHRY; CDR2 reads SYGVKD. The chain has TRBV10-3 and TRBJ1-1; TRBD1 aligns across 8 bases. The specimen was peripheral blood, collected after recovery from COVID-19. The sequence came from an adult who had recovered from COVID-19. DNA of the CDR3: TGTGCCGCCACGGACAGGGCTTACACTGAAGCTTTCTTT. Translated, it gives CAATDRAYTEAFF.